The TCR beta chain under discussion was sequenced for a study of OX40 agonist ivuxolimab in advanced cancers. Some background on the complete study: Ivuxolimab was an agonistic, fully human IgG2 monoclonal antibody directed against OX40 (CD134), a costimulatory receptor. Partial responses occurred in three dose-escalation patients, of whom one had hepatocellular carcinoma and two had cutaneous melanoma. The dose-escalation cohort was roughly 80% male with a mean age of approximately 59 years, ranging from roughly 23 to 85. The point of sequencing TCRbeta in the periphery was to test whether ivuxolimab changed TCR sequence diversity and drove clonal T-cell expansion. Intravenous ivuxolimab was administered to patients every 2 weeks at six dose levels: 0.01, 0.1, 0.3, 1.5, 3 and 10 mg/kg. Among the approximately 50 dose-escalation patients, around 20 had hepatocellular carcinoma, about 15 melanoma, 9 renal cell carcinoma and 9 head and neck cancer. The paper covers the monotherapy dose-escalation part of the phase I ivuxolimab trial, which included N of about 56 patients. Patients were allowed to have had prior anti-PD-1, anti-PD-L1 or anti-CTLA-4 therapy, and roughly 40% of the dose-escalation patients had previously received checkpoint inhibitors. The paper as a whole reports these results and caveats: In the 0.1-3.0 mg/kg groups, partial responders were among the patients with the lowest normalized peripheral clonal expansion, particularly in CD8+ T cells. Low levels of normalized T-cell clonal expansion were also seen in some patients who did not respond. At doses from 0.1 to 3.0 mg/kg, clonal expansion was seen in both CD4+ and CD8+ blood T cells between baseline and week 6. On average, CD8+ T cells showed more expanded clones than CD4+ T cells after ivuxolimab. The antigen specificity of the peripheral T cells that underwent clonal expansion was not determined.

The CDR3, from cysteine to phenylalanine, totals 15 residues. Just CDR3 DNA is preserved here, 45 bases in frame from base 1. Sequences LGHNA (CDR1) and YSLEER (CDR2) are obtained from the germline V gene. At the junction V is shortened by 2 bases and J by 8 bases, with 16 bases in between. Genomic DNA was extracted from sorted cells for sequencing of the TCRbeta CDR3 region. TCRbeta CDR3 regions were sequenced using the immunoSEQ Assay. TCRdb re-hosts the immuneACCESS table, in-frame sequences only. Its copies lack some clones; in the studies checked, an unresolved V gene accounts for under half of them, and the cause for the rest is not known. In this sample the table shows about 150,000 clones, 85% to 95% of which occur a single time. The ten biggest clones cover roughly 1% of the sample. Patients with a history of autoimmune disease or receiving systemic immunosuppression were excluded from the trial. Peripheral blood for TCR sequencing was collected from all dose cohorts at baseline, on cycle 4 day 1, and on cycle 7 day 1. The samples were taken from a phase I, first-in-human, multicenter, open-label dose-escalation trial of ivuxolimab. Adults with locally advanced or metastatic melanoma, renal cell carcinoma, hepatocellular carcinoma or head and neck squamous cell carcinoma were enrolled in the trial. CD4+ and CD8+ T cells were sorted separately from peripheral blood before TCR sequencing.

A remark on this clone: The antigen it recognizes is unknown. The input lacks base qualities; no much larger clone sits a single base away.

The sample was CD4+ or CD8+ T cells sorted from blood, taken in a trial of the OX40 agonist ivuxolimab. The origin of this receptor is an adult with an advanced solid tumor such as melanoma, head and neck, liver or kidney cancer. This sequence uses TRBV4-3 and TRBJ2-1; D gene: possibly TRBD2, on 5 matching bases. The nucleotides are TGCGCCAGCAGCCAATTGACGGGATACTTATATGAGCAGTTCTTC. This codes for CASSQLTGYLYEQFF.